One sample yielded the 5 T cell receptor beta chains listed below, sequenced in a study of yellow fever vaccine responses in identical twins. TCRdb passed the RT-PCR reads through MiXCR, listing each CDR3 protein once. The table includes 13,000 or so distinct CDR3 sequences, around four fifths detected once. The material sequenced was T cells from blood (PBMCs), unsorted or a sorted subset (not recorded which), taken before or after yellow fever vaccination (not recorded which). The receptors originated from a young woman who received the yellow fever vaccine.

The chain employs TRBV2 and TRBJ2-1; D is possibly TRBD2 (5 bases). The germline CDR1 and CDR2 sequences are SNHLY and FYNNEI. The CDR3 is made up of 14 amino acids. The V end was cut by 6 bases, the J end by 2 bases, with 11 bases between. CDR3 residues: CASRGSGTYNEQFF. DNA of the CDR3: TGTGCCAGCAGAGGTTCGGGGACCTACAATGAGCAGTTCTTC.

The chain recombines TRBV23-1 with TRBJ2-5; TRBD1 might be the D (5 bases). TRBV23-1 is an ORF, with its function uncertain. The CDR3 length is 14 residues. Trimming stripped 4 bases from V and 1 base from J, with 10 bases between. DNA for the CDR3: TGCGCCAGCAGTCGACAGCCCTCCCAAGAGACCCAGTACTTC. Translating it yields CASSRQPSQETQYF.

The rearrangement links TRBV11-3 to TRBJ1-2; D remains ambiguous. Per germline, CDR1 SGHNT and CDR2 YENEEA. The V and J ends lost 2 bases and 1 base respectively, with 11 bases between them. CDR3 length: 15 residues. The CDR3 here is CASSLWRNGNYGYTF. In DNA, the CDR3 is TGTGCCAGCAGCTTATGGCGGAACGGTAACTATGGCTACACCTTC.

The rearrangement joins TRBV11-2 to TRBJ1-1; D is ambiguous. Trimming removed 2 bases from V and 2 bases from J, with 12 bases in between. The CDR3 totals 15 residues. CDR1 and CDR2 (germline): SGHAT, FQNNGV. The CDR3 DNA reads TGTGCCAGCAGCTTACTTGTGGCAGCAAACACTGAAGCTTTCTTT. Encoded protein: CASSLLVAANTEAFF.

This clonotype was counted a single time. The CDR3, as DNA: TGTGCCAGCAGCCAAAGAGGGACCTACGAGCAGTACTTC. This gives the protein CASSQRGTYEQYF. The V call is TRBV3-1, the J call TRBJ2-7, with D possibly being TRBD2 (5 bases). Germline loops: CDR1 LGHDT, CDR2 YNNKEL (reference sequence). This CDR3 has 13 residues. V lost 2 bases and J lost 2, with 7 bases in between.